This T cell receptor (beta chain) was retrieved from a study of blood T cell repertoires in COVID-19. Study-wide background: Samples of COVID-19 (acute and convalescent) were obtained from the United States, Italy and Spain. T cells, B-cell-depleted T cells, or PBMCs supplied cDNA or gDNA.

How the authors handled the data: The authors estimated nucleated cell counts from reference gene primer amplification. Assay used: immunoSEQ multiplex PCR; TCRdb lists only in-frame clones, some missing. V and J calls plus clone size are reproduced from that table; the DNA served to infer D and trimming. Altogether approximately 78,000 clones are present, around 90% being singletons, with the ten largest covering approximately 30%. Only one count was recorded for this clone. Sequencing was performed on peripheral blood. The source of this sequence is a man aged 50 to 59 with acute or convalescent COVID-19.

CDR3 region: CASSPPRGGAETNEQFF. CDR3 coding DNA: TGTGCCAGCTCACCACCTCGTGGCGGGGCGGAAACCAATGAGCAGTTCTTC. V usage is TRBV18 and J usage is TRBJ2-1; possibly TRBD2 for D (6 bases). This CDR3 region has 17 residues. The germline V gene has CDR1 KGHSH and CDR2 LQKENI. Trimming removed 0 bases at V and 6 bases at J, with 18 bases between.